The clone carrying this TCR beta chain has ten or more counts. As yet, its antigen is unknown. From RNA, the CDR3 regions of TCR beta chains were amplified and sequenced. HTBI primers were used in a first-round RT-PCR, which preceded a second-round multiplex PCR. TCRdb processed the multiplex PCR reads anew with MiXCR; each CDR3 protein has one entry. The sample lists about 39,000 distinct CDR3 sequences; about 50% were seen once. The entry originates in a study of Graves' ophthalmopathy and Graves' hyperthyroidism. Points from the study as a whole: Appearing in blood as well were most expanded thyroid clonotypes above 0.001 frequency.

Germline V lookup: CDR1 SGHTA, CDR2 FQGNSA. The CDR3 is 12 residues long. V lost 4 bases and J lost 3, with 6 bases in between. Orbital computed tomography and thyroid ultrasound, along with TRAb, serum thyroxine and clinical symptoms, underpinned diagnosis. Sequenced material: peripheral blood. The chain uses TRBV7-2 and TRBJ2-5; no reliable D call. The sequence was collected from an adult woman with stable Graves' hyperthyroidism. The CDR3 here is CASSSIEETQYF. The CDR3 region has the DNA TGTGCCAGCAGCTCGATCGAAGAGACCCAGTACTTC.